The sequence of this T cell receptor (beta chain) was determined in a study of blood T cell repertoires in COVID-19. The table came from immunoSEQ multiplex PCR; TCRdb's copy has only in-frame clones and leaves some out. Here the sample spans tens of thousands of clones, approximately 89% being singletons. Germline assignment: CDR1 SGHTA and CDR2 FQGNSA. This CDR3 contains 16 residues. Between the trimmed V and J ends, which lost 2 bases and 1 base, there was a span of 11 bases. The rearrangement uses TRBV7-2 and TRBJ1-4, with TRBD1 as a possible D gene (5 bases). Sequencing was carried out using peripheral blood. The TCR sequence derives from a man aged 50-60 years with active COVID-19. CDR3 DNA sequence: TGTGCCAGCAGCTTAAACAGGCCGGGAACTAATGAAAAACTGTTTTTT. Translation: CASSLNRPGTNEKLFF.